This T cell receptor (beta chain) emerged from a study of low-dose radiotherapy and immunotherapy resistance in tumors. Study information: Cohort 1 received 0.5 Gy per fraction every 2 weeks, totaling 6.5 Gy.

With TRAV- and TRBV-specific primers, first-strand cDNA was made, covering the alpha and beta chains. For amplifying TCRs, the PCR ran for approximately 21 cycles with Phusion, which was used together with a constant-region primer and the adapter on the V primers. Amplifying the isolated mRNA was done by in vitro transcription. Using its own MiXCR run on the reads, TCRdb lists one record per CDR3 protein. The profile shows approximately 14,000 distinct CDR3 sequences, 65% to 75% of them singletons. Donors were dosed with nivolumab and ipilimumab; they also received aspirin, low-dose cyclophosphamide and low-dose radiotherapy. Germline V gene lookup returns CDR1 LNHDA and CDR2 SQIVND (reference sequence). V was cut by 10 bases and J by 5 bases, with 14 bases left in between. CDR3 size: 12 residues.

The chain couples TRBV19 to TRBJ2-5; the D gene could be TRBD1 or TRBD2 (6 bases each). The receptor was derived from a human donor with advanced metastatic prostate, ovarian, gallbladder or colorectal cancer (not recorded which). This table probably holds off-target reads from a library built for another chain. The CDR3 spells CATGALGETQYF. The CDR3 DNA reads as TGTGCCACGGGGGCTTTAGGGGAGACCCAGTACTTC.